Following are 11 T cell receptor beta chains from one sample sequenced in a study of blood T cell repertoires in COVID-19 (TCRdb year 2020). Libraries were prepared through the immunoSEQ multiplex PCR assay. TCRdb took this table from immuneACCESS and kept in-frame rearrangements with V and J called. Such tables lack part of the clones; where checked against another copy, unresolved V genes explain under half of the gap, and the rest is unexplained. In this sample the table shows under 350,000 clones, approximately 89% of which occur a single time. Clones ranked in the top ten supply approximately 2.4% of the sample. Input material: PBMCs or T cells enriched from blood (not recorded which). All receptors come from a woman aged 18-29 years who had recovered from COVID-19.

This chain connects TRBV12-5 to TRBJ2-2, with D possibly matching TRBD2 (5 bases). Per the germline V gene, CDR1 is LGHNT and CDR2 is FRNRAP. V lost 3 bases and J lost 4, with 12 bases in between. The CDR3 contains 15 residues. CDR3 in DNA: TGTGCTAGTGGTTTCCAGACGGGAAGCACCGGGGAGCTGTTTTTT. Translating it yields CASGFQTGSTGELFF.

The chain uses TRBV5-1 and TRBJ1-1; tentatively, D is TRBD1 (6 bases). CDR1 SGHRS and CDR2 YFSETQ come from the germline V gene. The CDR3 extends over 14 amino acids. The V end lost 2 bases, the J end lost 1 base, and 9 bases lay between the germline ends. The DNA of the CDR3 is TGCGCCAGCAGCTTACAGGGCGCGAACACTGAAGCTTTCTTT. Translating gives CASSLQGANTEAFF.

CDR3 DNA sequence: TGCGCCAGCAGCTTGGGGGGCGACTATGGCTACACCTTC. This codes for CASSLGGDYGYTF. This chain connects TRBV5-1 to TRBJ1-2, with TRBD1 as a possible D gene (5 bases). The CDR3 spans 13 residues. Trimming pared 0 bases from V and 3 bases from J, leaving 6 bases between. Germline loops: CDR1 SGHRS, CDR2 YFSETQ.

V usage is TRBV9 and J usage is TRBJ2-7; 9 bases align to TRBD2. Trimming took 3 bases from V and 2 from J; bases not matched to a gene: 6. The CDR3 spans 15 residues. Germline lookup yields CDR1 SGDLS and CDR2 YYNGEE. In nucleotides, the CDR3 is TGTGCCAGCAGCGCCGGACTAGCGCTAACCTACGAGCAGTACTTC. Protein product: CASSAGLALTYEQYF.

This clone was detected only once. This sequence joins TRBV11-3 and TRBJ1-1; D gene ambiguous. Trimming removed 5 bases at V and 5 bases at J, with 9 bases between. CDR3 length: 12 residues. Germline-derived CDR1 and CDR2 are SGHNT and YENEEA. Here the CDR3 reads CASSMAGTEAFF. The CDR3 nucleotides read TGTGCCAGCAGCATGGCGGGGACTGAAGCTTTCTTT.

This clone turned up a few times. Other nucleotide sequences in the sample specify the same CDR3. This chain links TRBV19 with TRBJ1-2; TRBD1 matches at 8 bases. Trimming took 3 bases from V and 5 from J; bases not matched to a gene: 2. The germline V gene has CDR1 LNHDA and CDR2 SQIVND (reference sequence). CDR3 size: 13 residues. The DNA for the CDR3 is TGTGCCAGTAGTATCGGACAGGGTTATGGCTACACCTTC. Amino acids: CASSIGQGYGYTF.

This chain links TRBV6-5 with TRBJ1-3, with D possibly being TRBD1 (5 bases). This CDR3 contains 14 residues. V was pared by 8 bases and J by 4 bases, with 15 bases between. CDR1 and CDR2 (germline): MNHEY, SVGAGI. The CDR3 nucleotides read TGTGCCAGCGGCGGAAGGGGAACCGGAAACACCATATATTTT. It is translated as CASGGRGTGNTIYF.

The rearrangement links TRBV11-3 to TRBJ2-1; 9 bases are shared with TRBD1. After removal of 4 bases from V and 6 bases from J, the junction contained 16 bases not matched to a gene. CDR3 length equals 18 residues. The germline V gene has CDR1 SGHNT and CDR2 YENEEA. The CDR3 loop reads CASSSRDRDIRPTNEQFF. CDR3 bases: TGTGCCAGCAGCTCCCGGGACAGGGACATCCGACCGACCAATGAGCAGTTCTTC. The full variable domain, in which reference TRBV11-3 and TRBJ2-1 provide the parts outside the CDR3, is EAGVVQSPRYKIIEKKQPVAFWCNPISGHNTLYWYLQNLGQGPELLIRYENEEAVDDSQLPKDRFSAERLKGVDSTLKIQPAELGDSAVYLCASSSRDRDIRPTNEQFFGPGTRLTVL.

The rearrangement links TRBV21-1 to TRBJ1-4; the table's D call of TRBD1 was not tested on the DNA. TRBV21-1 is a pseudogene. The CDR3 runs to 13 residues. The DNA for the CDR3 is TGTGCCAGCTTTAAATGGCGGCACGAACAGGCCCATTTT. Translated, it gives CASFKWRHEQAHF.

In regard to this clone: The sample carries other DNA sequences with the same CDR3. This chain joins TRBV7-2 and TRBJ2-7; TRBD1 matches at 8 bases. Germline trimming cut 3 bases from V and 2 bases from J; bases unmatched to any gene: 3. The CDR3 has 14 amino acids. Germline assignment: CDR1 SGHTA and CDR2 FQGNSA. As DNA, the CDR3 is TGTGCCAGCAGCTTCAGGGACAGGACCTACGAGCAGTACTTC. Translation: CASSFRDRTYEQYF.

On this clone: This sample includes further DNA sequences coding for the same CDR3. The chain links TRBV27 to TRBJ2-7, with 11 positions matching TRBD2. Germline V gene data show CDR1 as MNHEY and CDR2 as SMNVEV (reference sequence). Trimming at V came to 2 bases and at J to 6 bases, leaving 0 bases not matched to a gene. The CDR3 covers 13 residues. The CDR3 reads CASSLGLAGEQYF. The CDR3 DNA follows: TGTGCCAGCAGTTTAGGACTAGCGGGCGAGCAGTACTTC.